The TCR beta chain described here comes from a study of T cells in Graves' hyperthyroidism and ophthalmopathy. V was pared by 6 bases and J by 0 bases, with 8 bases of the junction left unmatched. The CDR3 totals 17 residues. CDR1 is ENHRY and CDR2 is SYGVKD in the germline V gene. Amplified TCR beta CDR3 regions derived from RNA transcripts. Carried out on the TCR CDR3, a first-round RT-PCR used the HTBI primer set. TCRdb processed the multiplex PCR reads anew with MiXCR; each CDR3 protein has one entry. The sample has some 500,000 distinct CDR3 sequences, 13% to 15% seen once. This clonotype was detected many times.

This receptor was obtained from a woman under 30 with Graves' hyperthyroidism. V is TRBV10-3 and J is TRBJ2-1; TRBD2 aligns across 10 bases. The material sequenced was blood. The CDR3 here is CAISRAGGSSSYNEQFF. The CDR3 region has the DNA TGTGCCATCAGCCGAGCGGGAGGGTCGAGCTCCTACAATGAGCAGTTCTTC.